This passage covers 5 T cell receptor beta chains from one sample sequenced in a study of T cell changes during pregnancy in multiple sclerosis. The protocol was immunoSEQ multiplex PCR, while the TCRdb copy is restricted to in-frame clones and leaves out a portion. This sample has approximately 98,000 clones, with roughly nine tenths found just once. Source: peripheral blood, taken after pregnancy. The receptors originated from a female donor in good health, enrolled as a control in a pregnancy study.

The CDR3 sequence is CASRTGGRNTIYF. CDR3 DNA: TGCGCCAGCAGAACAGGGGGTAGAAACACCATATATTTT. The gene calls are TRBV23-1 and TRBJ1-3; 8 nucleotides align to TRBD1. TRBV23-1 is reported as an ORF; its role is uncertain. The CDR3 covers 13 residues. Losses at the gene ends were 6 bases for V and 5 bases for J; bases not matched to a gene: 3.

This chain joins TRBV15 and TRBJ1-1; D is possibly TRBD1 (6 bases). The CDR3 spans 16 residues. Germline V gene lookup returns CDR1 LNHNV and CDR2 YYDKDF (reference sequence). The V and J ends lost 1 base and 2 bases respectively, with 14 bases between them. The CDR3 coding sequence is TGTGCCACCAGCAGAGGGGGGGGACACGATAACACTGAAGCTTTCTTT. Its protein is CATSRGGGHDNTEAFF.

This chain links TRBV18 with TRBJ1-2, with TRBD1 identical over 8 bases. This CDR3 spans 16 amino acids. V shed 3 bases and J 4 bases; nucleotides not matched to a gene: 10. The germline gives CDR1 KGHSH, CDR2 LQKENI. The CDR3 spells CASSPSGTGSSYGYTF. CDR3 in DNA: TGTGCCAGCTCACCTTCCGGGACAGGTTCTTCCTATGGCTACACCTTC.

The chain uses TRBV6-6 and TRBJ2-5; 10 bases are a match to TRBD1. The CDR3 extends over 15 amino acids. Looked up from germline, CDR1 is MNHNY and CDR2 is SVGAGI (reference sequence). After removal of 4 bases from V and 3 bases from J, the junction contained 5 bases not matched to a gene. CDR3 sequence reads: CASSSRDRGKETQYF. The DNA for the CDR3 is TGTGCCAGCAGTTCCCGGGACAGGGGAAAAGAGACCCAGTACTTC.

The chain employs TRBV27 and TRBJ2-3; D gene uncertain. Trimming removed 2 bases from V and 3 bases from J, with 9 bases in between. The CDR3 covers 14 residues. Germline CDR1 and CDR2: MNHEY and SMNVEV (reference sequence). The CDR3 protein is CASSLLSETDTQYF. CDR3 nucleotides: TGTGCCAGCAGTTTACTATCGGAGACAGATACGCAGTATTTT.